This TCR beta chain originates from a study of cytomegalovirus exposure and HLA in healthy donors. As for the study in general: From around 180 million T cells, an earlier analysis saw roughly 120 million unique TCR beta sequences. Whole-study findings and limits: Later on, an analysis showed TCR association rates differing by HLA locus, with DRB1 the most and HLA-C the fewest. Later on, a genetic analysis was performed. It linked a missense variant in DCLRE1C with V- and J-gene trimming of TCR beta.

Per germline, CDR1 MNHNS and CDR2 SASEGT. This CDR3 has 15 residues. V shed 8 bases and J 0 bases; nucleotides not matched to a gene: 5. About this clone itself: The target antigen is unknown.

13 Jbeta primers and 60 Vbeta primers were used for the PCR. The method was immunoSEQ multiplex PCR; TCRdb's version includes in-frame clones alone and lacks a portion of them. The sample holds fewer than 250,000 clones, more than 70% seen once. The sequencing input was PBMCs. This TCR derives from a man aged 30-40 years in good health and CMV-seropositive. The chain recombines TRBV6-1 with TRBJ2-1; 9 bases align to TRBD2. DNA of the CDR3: TGTGCCAGCTATAGCGGGAGCGCCTCCTACAATGAGCAGTTCTTC. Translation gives CASYSGSASYNEQFF.